This record concerns one T cell receptor beta chain sequence. This record comes from a study of blood T cell repertoires in COVID-19. TCRdb's copy holds only in-frame clones and misses some; the assay was immunoSEQ multiplex PCR. The sample has 130,000 to 150,000 clones, around 81% seen once. This CDR3 comprises 17 residues. Germline-derived CDR1 and CDR2 are SGHTA and FQGNSA. V shed 5 bases and J 1 base; nucleotides not matched to a gene: 7. Sequenced material: peripheral blood. This TCR was recovered from a woman in her 50s with acute or convalescent COVID-19. The chain has TRBV7-2 and TRBJ1-6; 8 bases match TRBD1. CDR3 loop: CASSIGQGGSYNSPLHF. The CDR3 DNA sequence: TGTGCCAGCAGCATCGGACAGGGCGGGTCCTATAATTCACCCCTCCACTTT. The full variable domain, completed using reference TRBV7-2 and TRBJ1-6, is GAGVSQSPSNKVTEKGKDVELRCDPISGHTALYWYRQSLGQGLEFLIYFQGNSAPDKSGLPSDRFSAERTGGSVSTLTIQRTQQEDSAVYLCASSIGQGGSYNSPLHFGNGTRLTVT.